This is a list of T cell receptor beta chains from one sample in a study of vaccination effects on CD4 cells after COVID-19. For these receptors, no antigen is known. Sequenced by immunoSEQ multiplex PCR; TCRdb stores in-frame clones only, minus some. The data show tens of thousands of clones, with about four fifths seen just once and over 1.2% held by the top ten. The sequencing here drew on CD4+ T cells from PBMCs cultured with HCoV-NL63 spike peptides, taken after COVID-19 vaccination. These receptors originate from a human donor who received a COVID-19 vaccine. Some clones in this sample may be carry-over from other donors' samples. CDR3s include the opening cysteine and the closing phenylalanine or tryptophan. The order of the fields is J gene, clone size, D gene, V gene, CDR3 DNA, CDR3 protein. D genes are given only for firm matches. Rows give clone size only sometimes, using once, few, many, or a class for an expanded clone.

J gene: TRBJ2-3; clone size: NA; D gene: NA; V gene: TRBV5-4; CDR3 DNA: TGTGCCAGCAGCTGGGGAGGAGGCACAGATACGCAGTATTTT; CDR3 protein: CASSWGGGTDTQYF
J gene: TRBJ1-1; clone size: NA; D gene: TRBD1; V gene: TRBV6-6; CDR3 DNA: TGTGCCAGCAGTTCTCTCCAGGGGGCGATCACTGAAGCTTTCTTT; CDR3 protein: CASSSLQGAITEAFF
J gene: TRBJ2-5; clone size: few; D gene: NA; V gene: TRBV5-5; CDR3 DNA: TGTGCCAGCAGCTTGGTTACCGGGCCAGAGACCCAGTACTTC; CDR3 protein: CASSLVTGPETQYF
J gene: TRBJ1-6; clone size: NA; D gene: NA; V gene: TRBV5-5; CDR3 DNA: TGTGCCAGCACCACACGGAACAGTAATTCACCCCTCCACTTT; CDR3 protein: CASTTRNSNSPLHF
J gene: TRBJ2-3; clone size: NA; D gene: TRBD1; V gene: TRBV10-1; CDR3 DNA: TGCGCCAGCAGCAAAGGACAGGGAACAGATACGCAGTATTTT; CDR3 protein: CASSKGQGTDTQYF
J gene: TRBJ2-1; clone size: NA; D gene: NA; V gene: TRBV9; CDR3 DNA: TGTGCCAGCAGCGTAGGGTGGGGAGAGCAGTTCTTC; CDR3 protein: CASSVGWGEQFF
J gene: TRBJ2-2; clone size: NA; D gene: NA; V gene: TRBV27; CDR3 DNA: TGTGCCAGCAGTTTTGTGGACACCGGGGAGCTGTTTTTT; CDR3 protein: CASSFVDTGELFF
J gene: TRBJ1-4; clone size: NA; D gene: NA; V gene: TRBV2; CDR3 DNA: TGTGCCAGCAGCGTTGGGTGGACAGTGGGTGGTGAAAAACTGTTTTTT; CDR3 protein: CASSVGWTVGGEKLFF
J gene: TRBJ1-4; clone size: NA; D gene: NA; V gene: TRBV7-2; CDR3 DNA: TGTGCCAGCAGCTTAATCGGAGGGGATATCGGAAAACTGTTTTTT; CDR3 protein: CASSLIGGDIGKLFF
J gene: TRBJ2-2; clone size: few; D gene: NA; V gene: TRBV6-5; CDR3 DNA: TGTGCCAGCAAAGTTGAGGCCCAGGCCACCGGGGAGCTGTTTTTT; CDR3 protein: CASKVEAQATGELFF
J gene: TRBJ1-2; clone size: medium-sized; D gene: TRBD1; V gene: TRBV6-5; CDR3 DNA: TGTGCCAGCAGTATCGGGGACAGCTATGGCTACACCTTC; CDR3 protein: CASSIGDSYGYTF
J gene: TRBJ1-2; clone size: NA; D gene: TRBD1; V gene: TRBV3-1/TRBV3-2; CDR3 DNA: TGTGCCAGCAGCCAAGATGCGGGACAGGGTAGATATGGCTACACCTTC; CDR3 protein: CASSQDAGQGRYGYTF
J gene: TRBJ2-1; clone size: NA; D gene: TRBD2; V gene: TRBV14; CDR3 DNA: TGTGCCAGCAGCCAAGATACCCGCGGGGGGTCATCTGAGCAGTTCTTC; CDR3 protein: CASSQDTRGGSSEQFF
J gene: TRBJ1-1; clone size: NA; D gene: TRBD1; V gene: TRBV11-2; CDR3 DNA: TGTGCCAGCAGCTTTGCCGGGGGACAGGCTTTAGGGAGAACTGAAGCTTTCTTT; CDR3 protein: CASSFAGGQALGRTEAFF
J gene: TRBJ1-5; clone size: NA; D gene: TRBD1; V gene: TRBV18; CDR3 DNA: TGTGCCAGCTCACGGGGACAGGGGGCAATGATGCCCCAGCATTTT; CDR3 protein: CASSRGQGAMMPQHF
J gene: TRBJ2-2; clone size: NA; D gene: TRBD1; V gene: TRBV5-6; CDR3 DNA: TGTGCCAGCAGCAGACTGGACAGGGCGAACACCGGGGAGCTGTTTTTT; CDR3 protein: CASSRLDRANTGELFF
J gene: TRBJ2-3; clone size: once; D gene: NA; V gene: TRBV7-9; CDR3 DNA: TGTGCCAGCAGCTTACCGCGGGATACGCAGTATTTT; CDR3 protein: CASSLPRDTQYF
J gene: TRBJ1-1; clone size: NA; D gene: NA; V gene: TRBV18; CDR3 DNA: TGTGCCAGCTCACCAGGCAGGGAGATTACTGAAGCTTTCTTT; CDR3 protein: CASSPGREITEAFF
J gene: TRBJ1-4; clone size: NA; D gene: NA; V gene: TRBV7-3; CDR3 DNA: TGTGCCAGCAGCTTAAATCCAGCAACTAATGAAAAACTGTTTTTT; CDR3 protein: CASSLNPATNEKLFF
J gene: TRBJ2-1; clone size: NA; D gene: TRBD1; V gene: TRBV5-6; CDR3 DNA: TGTGCCAGCAGCTTGGAAGCGAGGGACAGGGTCTACAATGAGCAGTTCTTC; CDR3 protein: CASSLEARDRVYNEQFF
J gene: TRBJ2-5; clone size: NA; D gene: TRBD1; V gene: TRBV6-2/TRBV6-3; CDR3 DNA: TGTGCCAGCAGTTCGGACCGGGACAGGGGGCGAATAAGGGAGACCCAGTACTTC; CDR3 protein: CASSSDRDRGRIRETQYF
J gene: TRBJ1-2; clone size: once; D gene: NA; V gene: TRBV10-3; CDR3 DNA: TGTGCCTCAGGACAGACTAACTATGGCTACACCTTC; CDR3 protein: CASGQTNYGYTF
J gene: TRBJ1-2; clone size: once; D gene: TRBD1; V gene: TRBV6-2/TRBV6-3; CDR3 DNA: TGTGCCAGCAGTTACGGACAGGGACCGACCTATGGCTACACCTTC; CDR3 protein: CASSYGQGPTYGYTF
J gene: TRBJ1-4; clone size: few; D gene: NA; V gene: TRBV7-2; CDR3 DNA: TGTGCCAGCAGCTTAGATGGTTTGTCCGTCGAAAAACTGTTTTTT; CDR3 protein: CASSLDGLSVEKLFF
J gene: TRBJ2-2; clone size: NA; D gene: NA; V gene: TRBV9; CDR3 DNA: TGTGCCAGCAGCGTAGGCCTACTAGGAACCGGGGAGCTGTTTTTT; CDR3 protein: CASSVGLLGTGELFF
J gene: TRBJ1-2; clone size: NA; D gene: NA; V gene: TRBV9; CDR3 DNA: TGTGCCAGCAGCCCTGGGGGTCCCAACTATGGCTACACCTTC; CDR3 protein: CASSPGGPNYGYTF
J gene: TRBJ1-5; clone size: NA; D gene: NA; V gene: TRBV30; CDR3 DNA: TGTGCCTGGAGTGTACGAGGGGAGGGGCAGCCCCAGCATTTT; CDR3 protein: CAWSVRGEGQPQHF
J gene: TRBJ1-4; clone size: NA; D gene: NA; V gene: TRBV7-9; CDR3 DNA: TGTGCCAGCAGCTTAGAACAGGACGCTGAAAAACTGTTTTTT; CDR3 protein: CASSLEQDAEKLFF
J gene: TRBJ2-1; clone size: NA; D gene: TRBD1; V gene: TRBV6-4; CDR3 DNA: TGTGCCAGCAGTTCACAGGGGTTGGCATCCTACAATGAGCAGTTCTTC; CDR3 protein: CASSSQGLASYNEQFF
J gene: TRBJ1-4; clone size: NA; D gene: NA; V gene: TRBV15; CDR3 DNA: TGTGCCACCAGACAGGGAAATGAAAAACTGTTTTTT; CDR3 protein: CATRQGNEKLFF
J gene: TRBJ2-5; clone size: NA; D gene: NA; V gene: TRBV10-1; CDR3 DNA: TGCGCCAGCAGTGAGTCGGTGGGGGTGCAAGAGACCCAGTACTTC; CDR3 protein: CASSESVGVQETQYF
J gene: TRBJ1-1; clone size: few; D gene: TRBD1; V gene: TRBV6-6; CDR3 DNA: TGTGCCAGCAGTTACCGACAGGGGTACACTGAAGCTTTCTTT; CDR3 protein: CASSYRQGYTEAFF
J gene: TRBJ1-4; clone size: NA; D gene: NA; V gene: TRBV29-1; CDR3 DNA: TGCAGCGTCCAATCAGGGGCTAATGAAAAACTGTTTTTT; CDR3 protein: CSVQSGANEKLFF
J gene: TRBJ2-5; clone size: NA; D gene: TRBD1; V gene: TRBV2; CDR3 DNA: TGTGCCAGCACAACAGACTTCGACAGGGGGCGAGAGACCCAGTACTTC; CDR3 protein: CASTTDFDRGRETQYF
J gene: TRBJ1-2; clone size: NA; D gene: NA; V gene: TRBV3-1/TRBV3-2; CDR3 DNA: TGTGCCAGCAGCCAAGACAGGCGCGAGAACTATGGCTACACCTTC; CDR3 protein: CASSQDRRENYGYTF
J gene: TRBJ1-1; clone size: NA; D gene: NA; V gene: TRBV18; CDR3 DNA: TGTGCCAGCTCACCACTTTCAGGGGTCACTGAAGCTTTCTTT; CDR3 protein: CASSPLSGVTEAFF
J gene: TRBJ2-1; clone size: once; D gene: NA; V gene: TRBV3-1/TRBV3-2; CDR3 DNA: TGTGCCAGCAGCCAATCTTTTGGGGGGGGGCGCGAGCAGTTCTTC; CDR3 protein: CASSQSFGGGREQFF
J gene: TRBJ2-1; clone size: NA; D gene: TRBD2; V gene: TRBV18; CDR3 DNA: TGTGCCAGCTCACCAAGAACTAGCGTCTCGAGCTCCTACAATGAGCAGTTCTTC; CDR3 protein: CASSPRTSVSSSYNEQFF